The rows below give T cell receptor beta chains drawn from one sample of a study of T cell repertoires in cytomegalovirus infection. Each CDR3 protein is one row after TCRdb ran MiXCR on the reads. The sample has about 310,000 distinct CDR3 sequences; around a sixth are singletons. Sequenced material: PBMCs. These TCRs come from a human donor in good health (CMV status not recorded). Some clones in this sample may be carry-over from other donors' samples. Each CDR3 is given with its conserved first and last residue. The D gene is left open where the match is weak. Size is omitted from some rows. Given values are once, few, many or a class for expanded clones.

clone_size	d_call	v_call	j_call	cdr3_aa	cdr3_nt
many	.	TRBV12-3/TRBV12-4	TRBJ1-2	CASSLTGGRGYGYTF	TGTGCCAGCAGTTTGACTGGGGGGCGCGGCTATGGCTACACCTTC
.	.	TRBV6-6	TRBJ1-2	CASRMIQDNYGYTF	TGTGCCAGCAGGATGATACAGGATAACTATGGCTACACCTTC
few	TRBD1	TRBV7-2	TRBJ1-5	CASSPEAGGYRPQHF	TGTGCCAGCAGCCCTGAGGCAGGGGGATACAGGCCCCAGCATTTT
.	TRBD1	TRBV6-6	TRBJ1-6	CASSYGTGHNSPLHF	TGTGCCAGCAGTTACGGGACAGGGCATAATTCACCCCTCCACTTT
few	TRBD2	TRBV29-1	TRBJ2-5	CSGLAAEETQYF	TGCAGCGGACTAGCGGCGGAAGAGACCCAGTACTTC
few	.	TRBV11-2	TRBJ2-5	CASSLPHGDQETQYF	TGTGCCAGCAGCCTCCCCCATGGCGATCAAGAGACCCAGTACTTC
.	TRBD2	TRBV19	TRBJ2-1	CASSLAGGTHSYNEQFF	TGTGCCAGTAGTTTGGCGGGGGGTACCCACTCCTACAATGAGCAGTTCTTC
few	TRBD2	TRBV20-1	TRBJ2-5	CSARDYAAQETQYF	TGCAGTGCCCGGGACTACGCGGCTCAAGAGACCCAGTACTTC
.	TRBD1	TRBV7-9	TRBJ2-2	CASREQGALAGELFF	TGTGCCAGCCGGGAACAGGGGGCGTTGGCCGGGGAGCTGTTTTTT
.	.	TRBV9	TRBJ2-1	CASSQSDEQFF	TGTGCCAGCAGCCAGAGCGATGAGCAGTTCTTC
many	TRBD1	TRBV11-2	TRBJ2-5	CASRDRTGINLKETQYF	TGTGCCAGCAGAGATAGGACAGGGATAAACCTTAAGGAGACCCAGTACTTC
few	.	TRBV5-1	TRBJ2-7	CASSSRGTSYEQYF	TGCGCCAGCAGCTCCCGGGGTACTTCCTACGAGCAGTACTTC
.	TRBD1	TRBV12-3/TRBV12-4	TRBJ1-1	CASSSAGTAASRAFF	TGTGCCAGCAGTTCCGCCGGGACAGCTGCTTCCCGAGCTTTCTTT
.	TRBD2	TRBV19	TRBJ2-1	CASRSTFGLAGGGGEQFF	TGTGCCAGTCGATCAACCTTCGGACTAGCGGGGGGGGGGGGAGAGCAGTTCTTC
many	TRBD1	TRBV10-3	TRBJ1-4	CAISSGTGNEKLFF	TGTGCCATCAGCAGCGGGACAGGGAATGAAAAACTGTTTTTT
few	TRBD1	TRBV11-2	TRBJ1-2	CASSLGQGRGGYTF	TGTGCCAGCAGCTTAGGACAGGGTCGAGGTGGCTACACCTTC
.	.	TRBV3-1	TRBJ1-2	CASSQEGGNYGYTF	TGTGCCAGCAGCCAAGAGGGCGGAAACTATGGCTACACCTTC
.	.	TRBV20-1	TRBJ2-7	CSATYDKPYEQYF	TGCAGTGCCACTTACGACAAGCCCTACGAGCAGTACTTC
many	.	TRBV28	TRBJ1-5	CASSFSGRGSNQPQHF	TGTGCCAGCAGTTTTTCAGGGAGAGGCAGCAATCAGCCCCAGCATTTT
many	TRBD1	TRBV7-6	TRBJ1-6	CASSLAGTEDSPLHF	TGTGCCAGCAGCTTAGCAGGGACAGAAGATTCACCCCTCCACTTT
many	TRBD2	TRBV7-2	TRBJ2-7	CASSLNGVGSGGTYEQYF	TGTGCCAGCAGCTTAAATGGGGTTGGTAGCGGGGGAACTTACGAGCAGTACTTC
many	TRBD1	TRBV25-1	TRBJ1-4	CASSDGSRTGNEKLFF	TGTGCCAGCAGTGACGGATCGCGGACAGGGAATGAAAAACTGTTTTTT
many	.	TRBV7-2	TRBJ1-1	CASSPQGRQQAFF	TGTGCCAGCAGCCCACAGGGTAGGCAGCAAGCTTTCTTT
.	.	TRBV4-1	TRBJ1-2	CASSQDRTGTSYGYTF	TGTGCCAGCAGCCAAGATCGAACAGGGACGTCCTATGGCTACACCTTC